The clone carrying this T cell receptor beta chain appeared once. Its matching antigen is unknown. The sample is drawn from a study of shared clonotypes between healthy human individuals. Study-level results: Between a few donors, naive CD4 clonotypes were shared at a level of about 5%.

Free of recent acute infections or vaccinations, the donors were healthy HIV-negative adults. This CDR3 is built from 14 residues. The V end lost 1 base, the J end lost 5 bases, and 9 bases lay between the germline ends. Germline CDR1 is SGHAT and CDR2 is FQNNGV. Here immunoSEQ multiplex PCR was the method, and the copy in TCRdb shows in-frame clones only, minus some. This sample yields approximately 640,000 clones, of which about 90% are seen a single time; 30% to 40% belongs to the top ten. V usage is TRBV11-2 and J usage is TRBJ2-1; D is uncertain. This TCR derives from a man younger than 35 in good health. Some clones in this sample may be carry-over from other donors' samples. Sequenced input: memory CD8+ T cells from PBMCs. Regarding subset: CD45RO+ cells pooled with CCR7-negative TemRA cells. The CDR3: CASSLVLENNEQFF. CDR3 DNA sequence: TGTGCCAGCAGCTTAGTTTTGGAGAACAATGAGCAGTTCTTC.